This T cell receptor beta chain was identified in a study of beta chain features in type 1 diabetes. Study observations and caveats: The naive, central memory and Treg TCRB repertoires showed an apparent similarity that was greater among patients than among healthy donors. In every one of the four CD4+ subsets, TCRB CDR3s were moderately but significantly shorter in Type 1 diabetes patients.

What was sequenced were expressed TCRB transcripts, since all of the isolated RNA had been reverse transcribed. Only in-frame clones appear in the TCRdb table, and some are missing; sequencing was by immunoSEQ multiplex PCR. The sample lists some 330,000 clones, approximately 12% occurring once. Comments on this clone: Its cognate antigen is unknown.

The V end lost 2 bases, the J end lost 8 bases, and 15 bases lay between the germline ends. Germline V CDR1 and CDR2: SGHTA, FQGNSA. This CDR3 spans 14 amino acids. The V gene is TRBV7-2, the J gene TRBJ1-1; no clear D. This receptor was taken from a woman between 18 and 29 years old with type 1 diabetes. The sequenced sample consisted of naive CD4+ T cells from blood. CDR3 nucleotides: TGTGCCAGCAGCTTAATAGTGCCTGAGGGAGAAGCTTTCTTT. As protein: CASSLIVPEGEAFF.